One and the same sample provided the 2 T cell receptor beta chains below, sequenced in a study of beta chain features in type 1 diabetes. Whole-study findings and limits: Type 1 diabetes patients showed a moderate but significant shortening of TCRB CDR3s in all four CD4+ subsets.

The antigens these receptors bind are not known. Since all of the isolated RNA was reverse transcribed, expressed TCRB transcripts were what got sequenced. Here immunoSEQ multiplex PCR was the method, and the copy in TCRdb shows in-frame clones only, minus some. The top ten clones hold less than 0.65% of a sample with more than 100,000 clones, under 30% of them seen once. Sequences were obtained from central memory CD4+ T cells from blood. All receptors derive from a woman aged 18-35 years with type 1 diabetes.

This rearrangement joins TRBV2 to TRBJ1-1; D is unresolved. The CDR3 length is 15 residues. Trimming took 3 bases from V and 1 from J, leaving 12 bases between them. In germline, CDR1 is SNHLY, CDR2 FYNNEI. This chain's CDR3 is CASSEVFGRNTEAFF. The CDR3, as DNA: TGTGCCAGCAGTGAGGTTTTTGGGAGGAACACTGAAGCTTTCTTT.

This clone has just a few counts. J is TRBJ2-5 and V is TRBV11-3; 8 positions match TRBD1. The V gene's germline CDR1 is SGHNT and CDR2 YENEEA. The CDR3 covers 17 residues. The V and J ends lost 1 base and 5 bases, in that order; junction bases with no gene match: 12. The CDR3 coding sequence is TGTGCCAGCAGCTTAGTCCTCGCGACCTCAGGGGGCGAGACCCAGTACTTC. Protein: CASSLVLATSGGETQYF.